One sample yielded the 20 T cell receptor beta chains listed below, sequenced in a study. The table came from immunoSEQ multiplex PCR; TCRdb's copy has only in-frame clones and leaves some out. This sample carries about 50,000 clones, approximately 95% of them seen once, and the ten largest clones take roughly 10%. Material for sequencing was PBMCs. The source of these receptors is a man aged 40-55 years with rheumatoid arthritis.

The chain employs TRBV27 and TRBJ2-7; D perhaps matches TRBD1 (6 bases). The CDR3 runs to 15 residues. Between the trimmed V and J ends, which lost 6 bases and 3 bases, there was a span of 18 bases. Germline V gene lookup returns CDR1 MNHEY and CDR2 SMNVEV (reference sequence). CDR3: CASSPFRDTYYEQYF. The CDR3 nucleotides read TGTGCCAGCAGCCCCTTCCGGGACACATACTACGAGCAGTACTTC.

The CDR3 nucleotides are TGTGCCAGCAGTTTGAAGGAGACCCAGTACTTC. Amino acids: CASSLKETQYF. J is TRBJ2-5 and V is TRBV28, with D hard to call. Per the germline V gene, CDR1 is MDHEN and CDR2 is SYDVKM. CDR3 length equals 11 residues. With 3 bases removed from V and 5 bases from J, the gap between germline ends came to 4 bases.

This rearrangement joins TRBV28 to TRBJ1-2; the D gene is possibly TRBD1 (5 bases). Germline V gene data show CDR1 as MDHEN and CDR2 as SYDVKM. This CDR3 region has 14 residues. The ends were cut back, 1 base at V and 8 bases at J, with 14 bases in the middle. CDR3 DNA: TGTGCCAGCAGTTTATCCGGCAGGGTGAGGGGCTACACCTTC. This translates into CASSLSGRVRGYTF.

This clone was counted between two and nine times. The chain links TRBV21-1 to TRBJ1-1; no check of the table's D call, TRBD1, against the DNA was made. TRBV21-1 is a known pseudogene. This CDR3 region has 13 residues. CDR3 sequence reads: CASSNRENTEAFF. The CDR3 DNA sequence: TGTGCCAGCAGCAACAGGGAGAACACTGAAGCTTTCTTT.

This rearrangement joins TRBV19 to TRBJ2-1; D gene unclear. In germline, CDR1 is LNHDA, CDR2 SQIVND (reference sequence). The CDR3 runs 11 residues. The V and J ends lost 7 bases and 10 bases respectively, with 11 bases between them. The DNA of the CDR3 is TGTGCCAGTACCGCTTCCAGGGAGCAGTTCTTC. As protein: CASTASREQFF.

This sequence joins TRBV5-1 and TRBJ1-3; D is unclear. Trimming stripped 4 bases from V and 0 bases from J, with 11 bases between. This CDR3 has 15 residues. The V gene's germline CDR1 is SGHRS and CDR2 YFSETQ. The CDR3 is CASSIDRYSGNTIYF. The CDR3 bases are TGCGCCAGCAGCATAGACCGATACTCTGGAAACACCATATATTTT.

V gene TRBV7-6 combines with J gene TRBJ2-3; 13 bases agree with TRBD2. The CDR3 consists of 18 residues. CDR1 SGHVS and CDR2 FNYEAQ come from the germline V gene. Unmatched junction bases numbered 4, after V lost 0 bases and J lost 1 base. The CDR3 DNA reads as TGTGCCAGCAGCTTAGCGCCGGGGACTAGCGGGGGCACAGATACGCAGTATTTT. The encoded protein is CASSLAPGTSGGTDTQYF. Full variable domain (rest looked up from reference TRBV7-6 and TRBJ2-3): GAGVSQSPRYKVTKRGQDVALRCDPISGHVSLYWYRQALGQGPEFLTYFNYEAQQDKSGLPNDRFSAERPEGSISTLTIQRTEQRDSAMYRCASSLAPGTSGGTDTQYFGPGTRLTVL.

The genes are TRBV18 and TRBJ2-2; D might be TRBD1 (5 bases). The germline gives CDR1 KGHSH, CDR2 LQKENI. Trimming cost V 2 bases and J 4 bases, with 11 bases left between them. The CDR3 contains 15 residues. The CDR3 DNA follows: TGTGCCAGCTCACCAAGGGGCCTGGGCACCGGGGAGCTGTTTTTT. Translated, it gives CASSPRGLGTGELFF.

The rearrangement links TRBV11-3 to TRBJ2-5; D is unresolved. Germline CDR1 is SGHNT and CDR2 is YENEEA. The CDR3 is made up of 12 amino acids. Trimming shortened V by 4 bases and J by 7 bases, and 10 bases separated the two germline ends. The CDR3 here is CASSSRSGTQYF. CDR3 DNA sequence: TGTGCCAGCAGCTCACGATCGGGGACCCAGTACTTC.

The V gene is TRBV5-8, the J gene TRBJ2-1, with 16 bases identical to TRBD2. CDR3 size: 15 residues. Per germline, CDR1 SGHTS and CDR2 YDEGEE. V lost 6 bases, J lost 8 bases, and 5 bases stayed unmatched. CDR3: CASNWGLAGGDEQFF. For the CDR3, the DNA is TGTGCCAGCAACTGGGGACTAGCGGGGGGGGATGAGCAGTTCTTC.

This clone was seen only once. The chain joins TRBV7-2 to TRBJ2-3; maybe TRBD1 (5 bases). V dropped 0 bases and J dropped 2 bases, with 12 bases sitting between them. The CDR3 contains 16 residues. CDR1 and CDR2 from the germline V gene are SGHTA and FQGNSA. The CDR3 here is CASSLASQGFTDTQYF. The CDR3 bases are TGTGCCAGCAGCTTAGCTTCCCAGGGCTTCACAGATACGCAGTATTTT.

The chain is built from TRBV9 and TRBJ2-1; 13 bases line up with TRBD2. Germline V gene data show CDR1 as SGDLS and CDR2 as YYNGEE. This CDR3 comprises 16 residues. With V trimmed by 3 bases and J by 7 bases, 7 bases remained unmatched. CDR3 DNA sequence: TGTGCCAGCAGCGCCCCACTAGCGGGGGGGCCAAATGAGCAGTTCTTC. It is translated as CASSAPLAGGPNEQFF.

The rearrangement links TRBV5-6 to TRBJ2-7, with D possibly TRBD2 on 6 matching bases. The CDR3 consists of 14 residues. V was cut by 4 bases and J by 2 bases, with 13 bases left in between. The germline gives CDR1 SGHDT, CDR2 YYEEEE. CDR3 amino acids: CASSLGGDTYEQYF. As DNA, the CDR3 is TGTGCCAGCAGCCTCGGGGGTGATACCTACGAGCAGTACTTC.

This chain links TRBV15 with TRBJ2-7, with 7 nucleotides matching TRBD1. The V segment lost 5 bases and the J segment 2 bases; nucleotides outside the gene matches: 21. The CDR3 sequence is 19 residues long. Germline values: CDR1 LNHNV, CDR2 YYDKDF (reference sequence). The CDR3 region is CATSASLLTGPHLTYEQYF. CDR3 nucleotides: TGTGCCACCAGCGCGAGCCTATTGACAGGGCCTCACCTTACCTACGAGCAGTACTTC. Looking up the rest from reference TRBV15 and TRBJ2-7 gives the full variable domain: DAMVIQNPRYQVTQFGKPVTLSCSQTLNHNVMYWYQQKSSQAPKLLFHYYDKDFNNEADTPDNFQSRRPNTSFCFLDIRSPGLGDTAMYLCATSASLLTGPHLTYEQYFGPGTRLTVT.

The chain carries TRBV6-5 and TRBJ1-1, with D possibly TRBD1 on 6 matching bases. The CDR3 has 12 residues. The germline V gene encodes CDR1 MNHEY and CDR2 SVGAGI. Trimming cost V 10 bases and J 7 bases, with 16 bases left between them. This chain's CDR3 is CATLRGLGEAFF. CDR3 in DNA: TGTGCCACGCTCAGGGGTTTGGGTGAAGCTTTCTTT.

The CDR3 region is CASSLLTLGQGKGGANVLTF. The CDR3 DNA sequence: TGTGCCAGCAGTTTATTAACGTTGGGGCAGGGCAAAGGAGGGGCCAACGTCCTGACTTTC. The rearrangement links TRBV27 to TRBJ2-6; tentative D call: TRBD1 (5 bases). V gave up 1 base and J gave up 4 bases, with 23 bases separating them. The CDR3 runs 20 residues. Germline CDR1 reads MNHEY; CDR2 reads SMNVEV (reference sequence).

This clone was recorded only once. This chain joins TRBV10-3 and TRBJ2-1; 11 positions agree with TRBD2. J lost 7 bases, V lost 6 bases, and 11 bases had no gene match. The CDR3 totals 16 residues. CDR1 is ENHRY and CDR2 is SYGVKD in the germline V gene. The CDR3 loop is CAISGTSGRGGNEQFF. Here the CDR3 DNA reads TGTGCCATCAGCGGGACTAGCGGACGGGGGGGGAATGAGCAGTTCTTC.

This clone has just one count. This chain's CDR3 is CASSSYRGLGYTF. Here the CDR3 DNA reads TGTGCCAGCAGCTCCTACAGGGGGCTTGGCTACACCTTC. V is TRBV9 and J is TRBJ1-2; 9 positions agree with TRBD1. V lost 4 bases, J lost 7 bases, and 5 bases stayed unmatched. Germline V gene sequence: CDR1 SGDLS, CDR2 YYNGEE. This CDR3 is built from 13 residues.

This chain links TRBV5-6 with TRBJ2-2; 9 nucleotides align to TRBD1. Germline CDR1 and CDR2: SGHDT and YYEEEE. This CDR3 is 19 amino acids long. With V trimmed by 5 bases and J by 3 bases, 17 bases remained unmatched. CDR3 region: CASSQIRFTGGKYTGELFF. The CDR3 coding sequence is TGTGCCAGCAGTCAAATACGATTCACAGGGGGCAAGTACACCGGGGAGCTGTTTTTT.

The chain has TRBV7-2 and TRBJ2-3; TRBD2 matches at 15 bases. The germline gives CDR1 SGHTA, CDR2 FQGNSA. The CDR3 has 16 amino acids. V lost 5 bases to trimming and J lost 6 bases; unmatched junction nucleotides: 6. In DNA, the CDR3 is TGTGCCAGCAGCCCGGGACTAGCGGGAGGCGTGGATACGCAGTATTTT. Protein: CASSPGLAGGVDTQYF. Full variable domain (missing parts from reference TRBV7-2 and TRBJ2-3): GAGVSQSPSNKVTEKGKDVELRCDPISGHTALYWYRQSLGQGLEFLIYFQGNSAPDKSGLPSDRFSAERTGGSVSTLTIQRTQQEDSAVYLCASSPGLAGGVDTQYFGPGTRLTVL.